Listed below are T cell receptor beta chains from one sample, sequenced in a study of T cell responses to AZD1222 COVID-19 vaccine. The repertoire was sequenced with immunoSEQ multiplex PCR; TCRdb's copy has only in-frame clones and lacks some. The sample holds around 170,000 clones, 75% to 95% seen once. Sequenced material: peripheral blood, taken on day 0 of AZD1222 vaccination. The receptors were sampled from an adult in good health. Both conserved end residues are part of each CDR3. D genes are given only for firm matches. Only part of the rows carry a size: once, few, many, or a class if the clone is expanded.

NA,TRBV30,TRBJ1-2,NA,CAWSVGVGDGYTF,TGTGCCTGGAGTGTAGGTGTAGGCGACGGCTACACCTTC
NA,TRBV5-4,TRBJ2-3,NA,CASSLTDTQYF,TGTGCCAGCAGCCTCACAGATACGCAGTATTTT
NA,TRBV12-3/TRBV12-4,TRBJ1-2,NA,CASAFGREGYTF,TGTGCCAGCGCCTTTGGCAGGGAGGGCTACACCTTC
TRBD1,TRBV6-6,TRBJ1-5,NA,CASSLPAQGAHQPQHF,TGTGCCAGCAGTCTCCCCGCACAGGGGGCCCATCAGCCCCAGCATTTT
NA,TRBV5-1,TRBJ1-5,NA,CASSLGGGNQPQHF,TGCGCCAGCAGCTTGGGGGGAGGCAATCAGCCCCAGCATTTT
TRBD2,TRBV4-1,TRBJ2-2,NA,CASSHLPGLAGGTNTGELFF,TGCGCCAGCAGCCACCTTCCGGGACTAGCGGGGGGCACGAACACCGGGGAGCTGTTTTTT
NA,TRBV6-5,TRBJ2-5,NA,CASSYSQGQETQYF,TGTGCCAGCAGTTACTCTCAGGGGCAAGAGACCCAGTACTTC
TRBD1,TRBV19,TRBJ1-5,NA,CASSTSTGGNHQPQHF,TGTGCCAGTAGTACATCGACAGGGGGGAATCATCAGCCCCAGCATTTT
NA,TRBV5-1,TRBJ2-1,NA,CASSSSIRGEQFF,TGCGCCAGCAGCTCCTCGATCAGGGGTGAGCAGTTCTTC
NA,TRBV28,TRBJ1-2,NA,CASSWPNYGYTF,TGTGCCAGCAGTTGGCCTAACTATGGCTACACCTTC
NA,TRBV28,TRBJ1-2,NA,CASSRPSYGYTF,TGTGCCAGCAGTCGGCCTAGCTATGGCTACACCTTC
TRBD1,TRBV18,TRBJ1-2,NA,CASQPVAGGDYGYTF,TGTGCCAGTCAACCGGTGGCAGGGGGTGACTATGGCTACACCTTC
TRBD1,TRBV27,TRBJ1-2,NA,CASSSRDRGSYGYTF,TGTGCCAGCAGTTCTCGGGACAGGGGTAGCTATGGCTACACCTTC
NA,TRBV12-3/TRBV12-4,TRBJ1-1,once,CASSFYGNTEAFF,TGTGCCAGCAGTTTTTACGGGAACACTGAAGCTTTCTTT
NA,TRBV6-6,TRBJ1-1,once,CASSPPSGRNAEAFF,TGTGCCAGCAGTCCGCCCAGCGGGCGTAACGCTGAAGCTTTCTTT
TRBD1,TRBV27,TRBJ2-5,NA,CASSPLRAGGKETQYF,TGTGCCAGCAGTCCTCTGAGGGCAGGGGGTAAAGAGACCCAGTACTTC
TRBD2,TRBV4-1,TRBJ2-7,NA,CASSLASGAYEQYF,TGCGCCAGCAGCCTGGCTAGCGGGGCATACGAGCAGTACTTC
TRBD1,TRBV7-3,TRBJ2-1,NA,CASSSGQGYNEQFF,TGTGCCAGCAGCTCCGGACAGGGGTACAATGAGCAGTTCTTC
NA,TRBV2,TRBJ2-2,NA,CASSEVLRNTGELFF,TGTGCCAGCAGTGAAGTCCTCAGGAACACCGGGGAGCTGTTTTTT
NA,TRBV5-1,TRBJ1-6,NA,CASSLGEGGYYNSPLHF,TGCGCCAGCAGCTTGGGGGAAGGGGGTTACTATAATTCACCCCTCCACTTT
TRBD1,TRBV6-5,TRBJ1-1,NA,CASRPGQEGKEAFF,TGTGCCAGCAGACCGGGACAGGAGGGGAAGGAAGCTTTCTTT
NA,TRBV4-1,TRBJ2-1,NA,CASSQLDLTSYNEQFF,TGCGCCAGCAGCCAATTGGACCTAACCTCCTACAATGAGCAGTTCTTC
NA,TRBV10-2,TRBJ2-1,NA,CASSVAGTAYNEQFF,TGCGCCAGCAGTGTCGCCGGGACGGCTTACAATGAGCAGTTCTTC
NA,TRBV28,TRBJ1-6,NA,CASRLYQQGRGSPLHF,TGTGCCAGCAGACTCTATCAGCAGGGGCGGGGATCACCCCTCCACTTT
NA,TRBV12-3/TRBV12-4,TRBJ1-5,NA,CASSLRGQPQHF,TGTGCCAGCAGCCTCAGGGGTCAGCCCCAGCATTTT
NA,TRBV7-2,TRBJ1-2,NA,CASSFGQYYGYTF,TGTGCCAGCAGCTTCGGACAGTACTATGGCTACACCTTC
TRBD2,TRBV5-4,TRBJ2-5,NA,CASSLDKASGRQETQYF,TGTGCCAGCAGCTTGGATAAGGCTAGCGGAAGGCAAGAGACCCAGTACTTC
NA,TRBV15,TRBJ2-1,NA,CATLQQLGPTYNEQFF,TGTGCCACGCTACAGCAGCTGGGACCCACCTACAATGAGCAGTTCTTC
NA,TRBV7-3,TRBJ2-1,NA,CASSSRDSHQKKFF,TGTGCCAGCAGCTCCCGGGACTCCCACCAGAAAAAGTTCTTC
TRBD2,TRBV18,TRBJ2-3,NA,CASSPAGLAGTDTQYF,TGTGCCAGCTCACCCGCCGGACTAGCGGGCACAGATACGCAGTATTTT
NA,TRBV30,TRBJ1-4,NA,CAWRLGRKNEKLFF,TGTGCCTGGAGACTTGGGCGTAAGAATGAAAAACTGTTTTTT
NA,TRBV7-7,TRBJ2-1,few,CASSLGDTGFDEQFF,TGTGCTAGCAGCTTAGGGGACACCGGATTTGATGAGCAGTTCTTC
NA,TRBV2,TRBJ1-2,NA,CASRTGQLFHGYTF,TGTGCCAGCAGGACAGGACAGTTATTCCATGGCTACACCTTC
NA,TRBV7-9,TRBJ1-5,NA,CASSSGLGPQHF,TGTGCCAGCAGCTCTGGGCTAGGGCCCCAGCATTTT
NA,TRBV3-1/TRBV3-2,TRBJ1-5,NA,CASSKDPSNQPQHF,TGTGCCAGCAGCAAGGACCCCTCGAATCAGCCCCAGCATTTT
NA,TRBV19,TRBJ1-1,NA,CASSYQVQTEAFF,TGTGCCAGTAGTTACCAGGTCCAAACTGAAGCTTTCTTT
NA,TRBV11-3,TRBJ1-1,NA,CASSLENRGTTEAFF,TGTGCCAGCAGCCTCGAGAATCGAGGGACAACTGAAGCTTTCTTT
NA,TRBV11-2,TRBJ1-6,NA,CASSGGAGARDNSPLHF,TGTGCCAGCAGCGGGGGGGCGGGGGCGAGGGATAATTCACCCCTCCACTTT
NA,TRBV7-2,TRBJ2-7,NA,CASSLLGNGAGEQYF,TGTGCCAGCAGCTTATTGGGGAACGGGGCCGGGGAGCAGTACTTC
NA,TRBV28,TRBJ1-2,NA,CASLGRGTANYGYTF,TGTGCCAGCTTAGGCAGGGGCACTGCTAACTATGGCTACACCTTC
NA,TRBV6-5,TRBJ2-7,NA,CASSFRDTPYEQYF,TGTGCCAGCAGTTTCCGGGACACACCCTACGAGCAGTACTTC
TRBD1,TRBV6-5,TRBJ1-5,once,CASSYATGDQPQHF,TGTGCCAGCAGTTACGCGACAGGGGATCAGCCCCAGCATTTT
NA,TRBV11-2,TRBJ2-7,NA,CASSLRDGTYEQYF,TGTGCCAGCAGCTTAAGAGACGGGACCTACGAGCAGTACTTC
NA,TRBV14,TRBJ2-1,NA,CASSQDLGAFSYNEQFF,TGTGCCAGCAGCCAAGATCTCGGAGCATTTTCCTACAATGAGCAGTTCTTC
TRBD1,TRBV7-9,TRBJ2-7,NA,CASSDGTAYEQYF,TGTGCCAGCAGCGACGGGACAGCCTACGAGCAGTACTTC
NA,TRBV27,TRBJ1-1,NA,CASSYSMNTEAFF,TGTGCCAGCAGTTACAGCATGAACACTGAAGCTTTCTTT
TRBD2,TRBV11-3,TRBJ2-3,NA,CASSPRWGGFTDTQYF,TGTGCCAGCAGCCCCCGTTGGGGGGGGTTCACAGATACGCAGTATTTT
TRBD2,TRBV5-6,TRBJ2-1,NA,CASSGSGGLSPYNEQFF,TGTGCCAGCAGCGGTTCGGGGGGTTTATCTCCTTACAATGAGCAGTTCTTC
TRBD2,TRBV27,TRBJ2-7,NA,CASSWGLAINEQYF,TGTGCCAGCAGTTGGGGACTAGCGATAAACGAGCAGTACTTC
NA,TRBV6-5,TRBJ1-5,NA,CASAVDGSNQPQHF,TGTGCCAGCGCGGTGGACGGGTCAAATCAGCCCCAGCATTTT
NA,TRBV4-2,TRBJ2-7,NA,CASSQEGSVYEQYF,TGTGCCAGCAGCCAAGAGGGGAGCGTTTACGAGCAGTACTTC
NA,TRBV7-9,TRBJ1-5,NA,CASSLGVGVDSNQPQHF,TGTGCCAGCAGCTTAGGGGTAGGGGTAGACAGCAATCAGCCCCAGCATTTT
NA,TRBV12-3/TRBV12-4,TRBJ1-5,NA,CASTFGIGPQHF,TGTGCCAGCACCTTTGGGATTGGGCCCCAGCATTTT